This entry lists 14 T cell receptor beta chains sequenced from one sample in a study of blood T cell repertoires in COVID-19. Clones were sequenced by immunoSEQ multiplex PCR, and TCRdb holds only the in-frame ones, with some missing. This table has about 230,000 clones, nearly 90% appearing once. Sequencing used PBMCs or T cells enriched from blood (not recorded which). These receptors originate from a man younger than 40 who had recovered from COVID-19.

This CDR3 reads CATSDPAAILQYF. CDR3 sequence (DNA): TGTGCCACCAGTGATCCCGCCGCGATCCTGCAGTACTTC. The chain is built from TRBV24-1 and TRBJ2-7, with unresolved D. Trimming took 3 bases from V and 9 from J, leaving 14 bases between them. Germline V gene lookup returns CDR1 KGHDR and CDR2 SFDVKD. The CDR3 extends over 13 amino acids.

The J gene is TRBJ1-1, the V gene TRBV9, with 7 bases aligning to TRBD1. Looked up from germline, CDR1 is SGDLS and CDR2 is YYNGEE. This CDR3 has 16 amino acids. Trimming removed 4 bases from V and 3 bases from J; junction bases left unmatched: 12. The CDR3 region is CASSPPWDSGDTEAFF. CDR3 in DNA: TGTGCCAGCAGCCCCCCCTGGGACAGTGGGGACACTGAAGCTTTCTTT.

This chain links TRBV6-4 with TRBJ2-7; no clear D. From germline, CDR1 is MRHNA and CDR2 SNTAGT. The CDR3 contains 14 residues. The V gene lost 4 bases and the J gene lost 0 bases, with 10 bases spanning the gap. The CDR3 sequence is CASSVSHSSYEQYF. The CDR3 bases are TGTGCCAGCAGTGTGAGTCACAGCTCCTACGAGCAGTACTTC.

This chain connects TRBV12-3 or TRBV12-4 to TRBJ2-1; TRBD1 might be the D (6 bases). V lost 6 bases and J 6 bases, leaving 12 bases between the germline ends. This CDR3 is 13 amino acids long. This CDR3 is CASRELDSNEQFF. CDR3 sequence (DNA): TGTGCCAGCAGGGAACTGGACAGCAATGAGCAGTTCTTC.

V gene TRBV7-2 combines with J gene TRBJ2-3; D is ambiguous. Trimming took 1 base from V and 0 from J, leaving 8 bases between them. The CDR3 runs to 15 residues. CDR1 is SGHTA, CDR2 FQGNSA, per germline. CDR3 sequence reads: CASSLEITSTDTQYF. The CDR3 bases are TGTGCCAGCAGCTTAGAAATTACAAGCACAGATACGCAGTATTTT.

This chain joins TRBV7-8 and TRBJ2-3, with D perhaps matching TRBD2 (6 bases). V lost 1 base to trimming and J lost 4 bases, with 9 bases between them. Per the germline V gene, CDR1 is SGHVS and CDR2 is FQNEAQ. The CDR3 has 14 amino acids. The CDR3 loop is CASSLVGGSDTQYF. CDR3 sequence (DNA): TGTGCCAGCAGCTTAGTGGGGGGTTCAGATACGCAGTATTTT.

The chain employs TRBV29-1 and TRBJ2-7; D is unclear. Deletions cut 2 bases from V and 0 bases from J, with 8 bases between. CDR1 is SQVTM, CDR2 ANQGSEA, per germline. The CDR3 has 13 residues. The CDR3 nucleotides are TGCAGCGTTGAATCGGTTAACTCCTACGAGCAGTACTTC. It codes for CSVESVNSYEQYF.

The chain joins TRBV6-5 to TRBJ1-1; possible D gene TRBD1, 6 bases. Per germline, CDR1 MNHEY and CDR2 SVGAGI. Trimming stripped 5 bases from V and 2 bases from J, with 15 bases between. The CDR3 loop spans 15 amino acids. The CDR3 DNA sequence: TGTGCCAGCAGTACAGGGAGTTCAGGCAACACTGAAGCTTTCTTT. Translating gives CASSTGSSGNTEAFF.

This clone occurred once. CDR3 loop: CASSFHPSGSRVDTQYF. The CDR3 region has the DNA TGTGCCAGCAGTTTTCATCCTAGCGGGAGTCGTGTGGATACGCAGTATTTT. This chain connects TRBV28 to TRBJ2-3; 10 bases fit TRBD2. V shed 3 bases, J shed 6 bases, and the junction held 12 bases outside the gene matches. Germline V lookup: CDR1 MDHEN, CDR2 SYDVKM. This CDR3 has 17 amino acids.

The chain recombines TRBV27 with TRBJ2-3, with 12 positions matching TRBD2. The CDR3 extends over 18 amino acids. Germline CDR1 reads MNHEY; CDR2 reads SMNVEV (reference sequence). V dropped 5 bases and J dropped 0; count of bases not matched to a gene: 9. CDR3 amino acids: CASSPRLAGVTSTDTQYF. The CDR3 DNA follows: TGTGCCAGCAGTCCGAGACTAGCGGGAGTCACTAGCACAGATACGCAGTATTTT.

J is TRBJ2-2 and V is TRBV18; 9 nucleotides match TRBD1. Germline trimming cut 5 bases from V and 4 bases from J; bases unmatched to any gene: 5. Per the germline V gene, CDR1 is KGHSH and CDR2 is LQKENI. CDR3 length: 15 amino acids. The CDR3 DNA reads as TGTGCCAGCTCAAGGACAGGGGAGGCCACCGGGGAGCTGTTTTTT. Its translation: CASSRTGEATGELFF. Combining the CDR3 with reference TRBV18 and TRBJ2-2 gives the whole variable domain NAGVMQNPRHLVRRRGQEARLRCSPMKGHSHVYWYRQLPEEGLKFMVYLQKENIIDESGMPKERFSAEFPKEGPSILRIQQVVRGDSAAYFCASSRTGEATGELFFGEGSRLTVL.

A single count supports this clone. The chain employs TRBV9 and TRBJ1-4; TRBD1 might be the D (6 bases). The germline V and J ends were trimmed by 3 bases and 6 bases, with 12 bases remaining between them. Germline-derived CDR1 and CDR2 are SGDLS and YYNGEE. The CDR3 loop spans 14 amino acids. The CDR3 DNA is TGTGCCAGCAGCGCCGAGGGGGTGGATGAAAAACTGTTTTTT. Residues: CASSAEGVDEKLFF.

The rearrangement joins TRBV6-1 to TRBJ2-7; D perhaps matches TRBD2 (5 bases). Germline lookup yields CDR1 MNHNS and CDR2 SASEGT. V lost 4 bases to trimming and J lost 3 bases, with 19 bases between them. The CDR3 length is 16 residues. The CDR3: CASSASISAVNYEQYF. DNA of the CDR3: TGTGCCAGCAGTGCCAGCATATCAGCGGTTAACTACGAGCAGTACTTC.

The chain is built from TRBV30 and TRBJ1-1; a possible D gene is TRBD1 (5 bases). The length of the CDR3 is 15 residues. V lost 3 bases to trimming and J lost 1 base, with 15 bases between them. CDR1 GTSNPN and CDR2 SVGIG come from the germline V gene (reference sequence). The CDR3 loop is CAWRPGTGGNTEAFF. DNA for the CDR3: TGTGCCTGGAGACCAGGGACTGGGGGGAACACTGAAGCTTTCTTT.